One and the same sample provided the 28 T cell receptor beta chains below, sequenced in a study of cytomegalovirus exposure and HLA in healthy donors. In the PCR, 60 Vbeta and 13 Jbeta primers were used. Generated by immunoSEQ multiplex PCR, the TCRdb table keeps only in-frame clones and is missing some. The profile shows over 35,000 clones, 60% to 70% of them singletons. The sequenced sample consisted of PBMCs. All receptors derive from a man aged 35-49 years in good health and CMV-seronegative.

This clone appeared a single time. This chain connects TRBV5-1 to TRBJ1-1; perhaps TRBD1 as D (5 bases). In germline, CDR1 is SGHRS, CDR2 YFSETQ. V lost 6 bases and J lost 5, with 17 bases in between. CDR3 length: 14 amino acids. The CDR3 loop reads CASNLAPGRTEAFF. As DNA, the CDR3 is TGCGCCAGCAACCTTGCTCCAGGGCGGACTGAAGCTTTCTTT.

The chain has TRBV5-1 and TRBJ1-6; D unresolved. Trimming took off 2 bases at V and 11 bases at J, with 8 bases between the two ends. Germline V lookup: CDR1 SGHRS, CDR2 YFSETQ. The CDR3 sequence is 12 residues long. CDR3 region: CASSFGVPPLHF. CDR3 nucleotide sequence: TGCGCCAGCAGCTTCGGGGTGCCACCCCTCCACTTT. Full variable domain (missing parts from reference TRBV5-1 and TRBJ1-6): KAGVTQTPRYLIKTRGQQVTLSCSPISGHRSVSWYQQTPGQGLQFLFEYFSETQRNKGNFPGRFSGRQFSNSRSEMNVSTLELGDSALYLCASSFGVPPLHFGNGTRLTVT.

This sequence joins TRBV30 and TRBJ2-7; no firm D call. The CDR3 has 13 residues. Germline CDR1 and CDR2: GTSNPN and SVGIG (reference sequence). Trimming left V 3 bases short and J 6 bases short, with 15 bases between. The CDR3 is CAWSSHRSREQYF. The CDR3 region has the DNA TGTGCCTGGAGCTCCCATCGGAGTCGCGAGCAGTACTTC.

This clone has a handful of counts. V is TRBV5-1 and J is TRBJ1-3; TRBD1 is a possible D gene (6 bases). Germline values: CDR1 SGHRS, CDR2 YFSETQ. V was cut by 2 bases and J by 8 bases, with 14 bases left in between. This CDR3 is 14 amino acids long. The CDR3 DNA follows: TGCGCCAGCAGCTTCCAGGGGAAGGGGGACACCATATATTTT. Its translation is CASSFQGKGDTIYF.

The chain joins TRBV4-3 to TRBJ2-1; TRBD2 is a possible D gene (6 bases). The CDR3 runs 16 residues. Germline V gene data show CDR1 as LGHNA and CDR2 as YSLEER. With 5 bases removed from V and 0 bases from J, the gap between germline ends came to 14 bases. The CDR3 sequence is CASSLERASSYNEQFF. In DNA form, the CDR3 reads TGCGCCAGCAGCTTAGAGCGGGCTAGCTCCTACAATGAGCAGTTCTTC.

The chain couples TRBV29-1 to TRBJ1-3; 7 bases align to TRBD1. The ends lost 0 bases at V and 2 bases at J; junction bases unmatched: 1. The CDR3 is 14 residues long. Germline V gives CDR1 SQVTM, CDR2 ANQGSEA. CDR3 residues: CSVEDRGAGNTIYF. DNA for the CDR3: TGCAGCGTTGAAGACAGGGGGGCTGGAAACACCATATATTTT.

This clone was detected a few times. The chain employs TRBV5-5 and TRBJ1-2; possibly TRBD1 for D (6 bases). Trimming took 3 bases from V and 8 from J, leaving 17 bases between them. Germline V gives CDR1 SGHKS, CDR2 YYEKEE (reference sequence). The CDR3 consists of 14 residues. CDR3 protein: CASSSVTTGIGYTF. CDR3 DNA sequence: TGTGCCAGCAGCTCCGTCACTACAGGGATCGGCTACACCTTC. The full variable domain, in which reference TRBV5-5 and TRBJ1-2 provide the parts outside the CDR3, is DAGVTQSPTHLIKTRGQQVTLRCSPISGHKSVSWYQQVLGQGPQFIFQYYEKEERGRGNFPDRFSARQFPNYSSELNVNALLLGDSALYLCASSSVTTGIGYTFGSGTRLTVV.

The chain has TRBV6-5 and TRBJ2-7; tentatively, D is TRBD2 (6 bases). The V gene lost 0 bases and the J gene lost 0 bases, with 12 bases spanning the gap. CDR1 and CDR2 from the germline V gene are MNHEY and SVGAGI. This CDR3 contains 16 residues. The CDR3 bases are TGTGCCAGCAGTTACTCGTCGGGGGTCCCCTCCTACGAGCAGTACTTC. Translation gives CASSYSSGVPSYEQYF.

The chain combines TRBV4-1 with TRBJ2-7; 7 positions agree with TRBD2. The V gene's germline CDR1 is MGHRA and CDR2 YSYEKL. CDR3 length: 15 amino acids. The V gene end was trimmed by 0 bases and the J gene end by 4 bases; junction bases not matched to a gene: 6. The CDR3 sequence: CASSQDTSGVYEQYF. CDR3 coding DNA: TGCGCCAGCAGCCAAGATACGAGCGGGGTGTACGAGCAGTACTTC.

This clone appeared a single time. The V gene is TRBV7-9, the J gene TRBJ1-3, with D tentatively TRBD1 (5 bases). V was cut by 3 bases and J by 4 bases, with 10 bases left in between. This CDR3 spans 14 amino acids. The germline V gene has CDR1 SEHNR and CDR2 FQNEAQ (reference sequence). CDR3 protein: CASSFLWGGNTIYF. The CDR3 nucleotides are TGTGCCAGCAGCTTTTTATGGGGCGGAAACACCATATATTTT.

The gene calls are TRBV10-3 and TRBJ2-7; TRBD1 agrees at 9 bases. The germline V gene has CDR1 ENHRY and CDR2 SYGVKD. With 4 bases clipped from V and 1 base from J, the junction kept 8 bases outside the gene matches. The CDR3 totals 16 residues. The chain's CDR3 is CAISGGQGLGSYEQYF. CDR3 coding DNA: TGTGCCATCAGTGGGGGACAGGGCCTTGGGTCCTACGAGCAGTACTTC.

The chain recombines TRBV6-4 with TRBJ1-5; D remains unclear. The germline V gene encodes CDR1 MRHNA and CDR2 SNTAGT. V lost 6 bases and J 2 bases, leaving 11 bases between the germline ends. The CDR3 totals 14 residues. The CDR3 loop is CASREQRGNQPQHF. DNA of the CDR3: TGTGCCAGCAGGGAACAGAGGGGCAATCAGCCCCAGCATTTT.

This clone was seen more than once but under ten times. The chain couples TRBV11-3 to TRBJ1-1, with D perhaps TRBD1 (5 bases). The V gene lost 3 bases and the J gene lost 3 bases, with 8 bases spanning the gap. Germline V CDR1 and CDR2: SGHNT, YENEEA. The CDR3 totals 13 residues. DNA of the CDR3: TGTGCCAGCAGCTTGCTCAGGGACACTGAAGCTTTCTTT. Its translation: CASSLLRDTEAFF.

CDR3 coding DNA: TGTGCCAGCAGCCCTCCAGATGGGGACAGAGCTAATTCACCCCTCCACTTT. Residues: CASSPPDGDRANSPLHF. This rearrangement joins TRBV21-1 to TRBJ1-6; the table names TRBD1, a call not compared with the DNA. TRBV21-1 is an annotated pseudogene. The CDR3 sequence is 17 residues long.

J is TRBJ1-4 and V is TRBV19, with no clear D. The CDR3 consists of 14 residues. Germline lookup yields CDR1 LNHDA and CDR2 SQIVND (reference sequence). V lost 5 bases and J lost 6, with 13 bases in between. CDR3 in amino acids: CASSALSGDEKLFF. In DNA, the CDR3 is TGTGCCAGTAGTGCTTTATCGGGAGATGAAAAACTGTTTTTT.

CDR3 amino acids: CASSRTGGMNTEAFF. The CDR3 nucleotides are TGTGCCAGCAGCAGGACAGGGGGCATGAACACTGAAGCTTTCTTT. V is TRBV27 and J is TRBJ1-1; 11 positions agree with TRBD1. CDR1 and CDR2 from the germline V gene are MNHEY and SMNVEV (reference sequence). CDR3 length equals 15 residues. V dropped 6 bases and J dropped 0; count of bases not matched to a gene: 3.

V is TRBV6-6 and J is TRBJ1-6; 8 bases are a match to TRBD1. The CDR3 runs 16 residues. The V and J ends lost 5 bases and 7 bases, in that order; junction bases with no gene match: 10. Per the germline V gene, CDR1 is MNHNY and CDR2 is SVGAGI (reference sequence). The CDR3 DNA sequence: TGTGCCAGCAGTACGGACAGGGAGGTAGGGAATTCACCCCTCCACTTT. This encodes CASSTDREVGNSPLHF.

The V gene is TRBV11-3, the J gene TRBJ2-7, with TRBD2 matching over 8 bases. Per the germline V gene, CDR1 is SGHNT and CDR2 is YENEEA. Losses at the gene ends were 1 base for V and 5 bases for J; bases not matched to a gene: 7. This CDR3 has 15 residues. The CDR3 nucleotides are TGTGCCAGCAGCTTAGGAGGTGAGCGGGGGAACGAGCAGTACTTC. It is translated as CASSLGGERGNEQYF.

This chain connects TRBV7-2 to TRBJ2-1; 7 nucleotides match TRBD1. The CDR3 is 16 amino acids. Germline CDR1 and CDR2: SGHTA and FQGNSA. The V and J ends lost 4 bases and 7 bases, in that order; junction bases with no gene match: 13. CDR3 residues: CASSSSGTARGNEQFF. The CDR3 DNA follows: TGTGCCAGCAGCTCATCCGGGACAGCCCGAGGGAATGAGCAGTTCTTC.

The V gene is TRBV6-5, the J gene TRBJ1-3; no clear D gene. V lost 0 bases to trimming and J lost 0 bases, with 9 bases between them. The CDR3 runs 16 residues. Germline V CDR1 and CDR2: MNHEY, SVGAGI. The CDR3 DNA reads TGTGCCAGCAGTTACTCGAACAGTCCCTCTGGAAACACCATATATTTT. Translating it yields CASSYSNSPSGNTIYF.

The chain recombines TRBV6-5 with TRBJ1-2; a possible D gene is TRBD1 (6 bases). Per the germline V gene, CDR1 is MNHEY and CDR2 is SVGAGI. V was pared by 0 bases and J by 8 bases, with 7 bases between. CDR3 length equals 12 residues. In DNA, the CDR3 is TGTGCCAGCAGTTACTCAGGGGGAGGCTACACCTTC. Its translation: CASSYSGGGYTF.

The rearrangement links TRBV5-1 to TRBJ2-5, with D unclear. Looked up from germline, CDR1 is SGHRS and CDR2 is YFSETQ. This CDR3 contains 14 residues. V was shortened by 0 bases and J by 3 bases, with 9 bases between the two germline ends. CDR3 amino acids: CASSLGTIEETQYF. The CDR3 coding sequence is TGCGCCAGCAGCTTGGGTACTATAGAAGAGACCCAGTACTTC.

The genes are TRBV11-2 and TRBJ2-1; TRBD2 might be the D (5 bases). Trimming removed 0 bases from V and 8 bases from J, with 11 bases in between. This CDR3 contains 14 residues. Germline CDR1 reads SGHAT; CDR2 reads FQNNGV. The CDR3 coding sequence is TGTGCCAGCAGCTTAGAACTAGTGAGCGATGAGCAGTTCTTC. This encodes CASSLELVSDEQFF.

The chain has TRBV4-2 and TRBJ2-1; 8 bases match TRBD1. This CDR3 spans 18 amino acids. Per the germline V gene, CDR1 is LGHNA and CDR2 is YNFKEQ. The V segment lost 0 bases and the J segment 2 bases; nucleotides outside the gene matches: 9. CDR3 bases: TGTGCCAGCAGCCAAGAGGCTCCAGGGGGCGCCCCCTACAATGAGCAGTTCTTC. It encodes CASSQEAPGGAPYNEQFF.

This clone was seen a handful of times. The chain uses TRBV5-6 and TRBJ2-3; the match to TRBD2 covers 10 bases. Germline V gives CDR1 SGHDT, CDR2 YYEEEE. The CDR3 loop spans 12 amino acids. V was clipped by 5 bases and J by 10 bases; unmatched bases: 4. The CDR3 here is CASRRTSGPQYF. DNA for the CDR3: TGTGCCAGCAGACGGACTAGCGGACCGCAGTATTTT. Looking up the rest from reference TRBV5-6 and TRBJ2-3 gives the full variable domain: DAGVTQSPTHLIKTRGQQVTLRCSPKSGHDTVSWYQQALGQGPQFIFQYYEEEERQRGNFPDRFSGHQFPNYSSELNVNALLLGDSALYLCASRRTSGPQYFGPGTRLTVL.

The CDR3 reads CAWGGQGVDGYTF. For the CDR3, the DNA is TGTGCCTGGGGGGGACAGGGAGTGGACGGCTACACCTTC. The chain couples TRBV30 to TRBJ1-2; 9 bases are a match to TRBD1. This CDR3 comprises 13 residues. Per the germline V gene, CDR1 is GTSNPN and CDR2 is SVGIG (reference sequence). V was pared by 5 bases and J by 8 bases, with 9 bases of the junction left unmatched.

The CDR3 region has the DNA TGTGCCAGCAGCTCCTCGGGGGGTAGGGCTTTCTTT. It is translated as CASSSSGGRAFF. This chain joins TRBV7-2 and TRBJ1-1; D perhaps matches TRBD1 (5 bases). Trimming took 4 bases from V and 11 from J, leaving 14 bases between them. The CDR3 consists of 12 residues. The V gene's germline CDR1 is SGHTA and CDR2 FQGNSA.

This chain connects TRBV6-1 to TRBJ1-1; D uncertain. Looked up from germline, CDR1 is MNHNS and CDR2 is SASEGT. This CDR3 spans 12 amino acids. V gave up 6 bases and J gave up 0 bases, with 5 bases separating them. DNA for the CDR3: TGTGCCAGCAGGGGCGTGAACACTGAAGCTTTCTTT. Encoded protein: CASRGVNTEAFF.